These 26 T cell receptor beta chains originate from one sample sequenced in a study of CD8 T cells in ankylosing spondylitis. A single record per CDR3 protein comes from TCRdb applying MiXCR to the 5' RACE reads. The sample yields roughly 150,000 distinct CDR3 sequences, under 35% seen once. Input material: synovial fluid, either unsorted or a sorted T cell fraction (not recorded which). The origin of the receptors is a male donor with ankylosing spondylitis.

J is TRBJ2-3 and V is TRBV14; TRBD1 might be the D (6 bases). CDR1 and CDR2 from the germline V gene are SGHDN and FVKESK. The CDR3 covers 15 residues. With 2 bases removed from V and 4 bases from J, the gap between germline ends came to 13 bases. The CDR3 here is CASSQRQARADTQYF. The CDR3 bases are TGTGCCAGCAGCCAACGACAGGCGAGGGCAGATACGCAGTATTTT. Together with reference TRBV14 and TRBJ2-3, the CDR3 gives the full variable domain: EAGVTQFPSHSVIEKGQTVTLRCDPISGHDNLYWYRRVMGKEIKFLLHFVKESKQDESGMPNNRFLAERTGGTYSTLKVQPAELEDSGVYFCASSQRQARADTQYFGPGTRLTVL.

This clonotype was counted only a few times. The V and J genes are TRBV20-1 and TRBJ2-7; TRBD1 is a possible D gene (6 bases). The CDR3 is made up of 13 amino acids. Deletions cut 6 bases from V and 6 bases from J, with 18 bases between. From germline, CDR1 is DFQATT and CDR2 SNEGSKA (reference sequence). CDR3 coding DNA: TGCAGTGCACCGATCACAGGGATCGGCGAGCAGTACTTC. Translation gives CSAPITGIGEQYF.

V and J are TRBV27 and TRBJ2-1, with 10 bases matching TRBD2. The CDR3 contains 16 residues. With 4 bases clipped from V and 9 bases from J, the junction kept 12 bases outside the gene matches. Germline loops: CDR1 MNHEY, CDR2 SMNVEV (reference sequence). CDR3 sequence (DNA): TGTGCCAGCAGTTCCACTAGCGGGGTTGGCTCTGGTGAGCAGTTCTTC. It translates to CASSSTSGVGSGEQFF.

This clonotype was observed a handful of times. The rearrangement joins TRBV29-1 to TRBJ2-4; the match to TRBD1 covers 9 bases. The length of the CDR3 is 13 residues. After removal of 4 bases from V and 9 bases from J, the junction contained 7 bases not matched to a gene. Germline assignment: CDR1 SQVTM and CDR2 ANQGSEA. CDR3 nucleotide sequence: TGCAGCGTTGGAGTAGGACAGGGGTCCATTCAGTACTTC. Its protein product is CSVGVGQGSIQYF.

This clonotype was seen more than once but under ten times. The chain uses TRBV9 and TRBJ2-7; 8 bases map to TRBD1. The V segment lost 4 bases and the J segment 3 bases; nucleotides outside the gene matches: 6. The CDR3 sequence is 14 residues long. Germline V gives CDR1 SGDLS, CDR2 YYNGEE. The CDR3 DNA reads TGTGCCAGCAGCCCCCCAGGGGGCCACTACGAGCAGTACTTC. As protein: CASSPPGGHYEQYF.

V usage is TRBV4-3 and J usage is TRBJ2-3; TRBD1 agrees at 7 bases. Per germline, CDR1 LGHNA and CDR2 YSLEER. There are 16 residues in the CDR3. V lost 0 bases, J lost 5 bases, and 8 bases stayed unmatched. CDR3 DNA: TGCGCCAGCAGCCAAGATAGGGACAGTGAAGTAGATACGCAGTATTTT. Amino acid sequence: CASSQDRDSEVDTQYF.

The genes are TRBV3-1 and TRBJ1-5; perhaps TRBD1 as D (5 bases). The CDR3 totals 15 residues. Trimming shortened V by 0 bases and J by 6 bases, and 12 bases separated the two germline ends. Looked up from germline, CDR1 is LGHDT and CDR2 is YNNKEL (reference sequence). The DNA for the CDR3 is TGTGCCAGCAGCCAAGATTCAGGGTTTGGTCAGCCCCAGCATTTT. Translated, it gives CASSQDSGFGQPQHF.

This clonotype showed up just a few times. The chain combines TRBV20-1 with TRBJ2-5, with D maybe TRBD1 (7 bases). This CDR3 region has 13 residues. Germline V CDR1 and CDR2: DFQATT, SNEGSKA (reference sequence). V was trimmed by 6 bases and J by 5 bases, leaving 16 bases between them. The CDR3 nucleotides are TGCAGTGCCCCTAAGGGGGCGGGGGAGACCCAGTACTTC. This codes for CSAPKGAGETQYF.

This clonotype was seen at least ten times. This chain links TRBV3-1 with TRBJ1-5, with a tentative D call TRBD1 (6 bases). The germline V gene has CDR1 LGHDT and CDR2 YNNKEL (reference sequence). V lost 4 bases, J lost 7 bases, and 17 bases lay in between. The CDR3 has 15 residues. The CDR3 spells CASSRGTGSQQPQHF. CDR3 DNA: TGTGCCAGCAGCCGCGGAACAGGGTCTCAGCAGCCCCAGCATTTT.

CDR3 protein: CASSLVGGGNTEAFF. CDR3 bases: TGTGCCAGCAGCTTGGTAGGGGGCGGGAACACTGAAGCTTTCTTT. The chain uses TRBV5-5 and TRBJ1-1; 7 bases align to TRBD1. CDR1 is SGHKS and CDR2 is YYEKEE in the germline V gene (reference sequence). V was clipped by 0 bases and J by 1 base; unmatched bases: 3. This CDR3 has 15 residues.

The chain carries TRBV6-5 and TRBJ2-7; D tentatively fits TRBD1 or TRBD2 (7 bases each). The CDR3 runs 17 residues. V was cut by 3 bases and J by 2 bases, with 20 bases left in between. CDR1 is MNHEY, CDR2 SVGAGI, per germline. This CDR3 reads CASSYGLGGTEPYEQYF. Here the CDR3 DNA reads TGTGCCAGCAGTTATGGCCTCGGGGGGACAGAGCCCTACGAGCAGTACTTC.

This chain uses TRBV10-3 with TRBJ2-7; D is ambiguous. CDR3 length: 12 amino acids. The V end lost 6 bases, the J end lost 1 base, and 7 bases lay between the germline ends. Germline V CDR1 and CDR2: ENHRY, SYGVKD. DNA of the CDR3: TGTGCCATCAGGGCAGGATCCTACGAGCAGTACTTC. Protein sequence: CAIRAGSYEQYF.

The table lists this clonotype with a few counts. J is TRBJ2-7 and V is TRBV5-1, with 10 bases identical to TRBD2. The germline gives CDR1 SGHRS, CDR2 YFSETQ. This CDR3 contains 14 residues. The V segment lost 7 bases and the J segment 0 bases; nucleotides outside the gene matches: 4. The CDR3 protein is CASATSGTSYEQYF. CDR3 nucleotides: TGCGCCAGCGCTACTAGCGGGACCTCCTACGAGCAGTACTTC.

This clonotype was seen a few times. The CDR3 reads CSAGTGFYEQYF. Here the CDR3 DNA reads TGCAGCGCCGGGACAGGGTTCTACGAGCAGTACTTC. The chain carries TRBV29-1 and TRBJ2-7, with 9 bases fitting TRBD1. Losses at the gene ends were 7 bases for V and 3 bases for J; bases not matched to a gene: 4. This CDR3 has 12 residues. Germline CDR1 is SQVTM and CDR2 is ANQGSEA.

The chain uses TRBV20-1 and TRBJ2-1; TRBD2 agrees at 7 bases. With 3 bases clipped from V and 6 bases from J, the junction kept 5 bases outside the gene matches. The CDR3 covers 13 residues. Germline V gives CDR1 DFQATT, CDR2 SNEGSKA (reference sequence). The CDR3 nucleotides are TGCAGTGCTAGTTCGACTAGCTCCAATGAGCAGTTCTTC. This encodes CSASSTSSNEQFF.

The chain is built from TRBV20-1 and TRBJ1-5, with D unclear. The germline V and J ends were trimmed by 1 base and 8 bases, with 9 bases remaining between them. The CDR3 has 12 amino acids. Germline V gives CDR1 DFQATT, CDR2 SNEGSKA (reference sequence). CDR3 amino acids: CSARGGIEPQHF. CDR3 bases: TGCAGTGCTAGAGGAGGGATAGAGCCCCAGCATTTT.

V usage is TRBV2 and J usage is TRBJ2-2, with TRBD2 matching 12 bases. The CDR3 is 17 amino acids. From germline, CDR1 is SNHLY and CDR2 FYNNEI. Unmatched junction bases numbered 9, after V lost 5 bases and J lost 5 bases. The CDR3 protein is CASSRLAGVDLTGELFF. The CDR3, as DNA: TGTGCCAGCAGTCGACTAGCGGGAGTGGATTTAACCGGGGAGCTGTTTTTT.

The chain recombines TRBV27 with TRBJ2-1; TRBD1 agrees at 7 bases. V was clipped by 6 bases and J by 5 bases; unmatched bases: 16. CDR1 is MNHEY and CDR2 is SMNVEV in the germline V gene (reference sequence). The CDR3 spans 17 residues. The DNA for the CDR3 is TGTGCCAGCAGCCGCGAGGGGGCACGACGGTTTGACAATGAGCAGTTCTTC. It is translated as CASSREGARRFDNEQFF.

V gene TRBV18 combines with J gene TRBJ2-3; the D is unclear. V dropped 3 bases and J dropped 4 bases, with 8 bases sitting between them. CDR3 length: 13 residues. CDR1 KGHSH and CDR2 LQKENI come from the germline V gene. The chain's CDR3 is CASSPSRADTQYF. The DNA of the CDR3 is TGTGCCAGCTCACCGAGTAGAGCAGATACGCAGTATTTT.

The sample holds many counts of this clonotype. This chain joins TRBV6-2 or TRBV6-3 and TRBJ2-7; D gene unclear. Germline V gene data show CDR1 as MNHEY and CDR2 as SVGEGT. The CDR3 has 12 amino acids. V dropped 4 bases and J dropped 6 bases, with 10 bases sitting between them. The CDR3 protein is CASSSRVSEQYF. In nucleotides, the CDR3 is TGTGCCAGCAGTTCCCGGGTGTCCGAGCAGTACTTC.

This clonotype was seen a handful of times. This chain joins TRBV6-5 and TRBJ2-5; D not certain. V lost 0 bases, J lost 5 bases, and 19 bases lay in between. Germline assignment: CDR1 MNHEY and CDR2 SVGAGI. The CDR3 runs to 17 residues. CDR3 DNA: TGTGCCAGCAGTTACTCTCTGGGATCGGGTTACGCGGAGACCCAGTACTTC. Its translation is CASSYSLGSGYAETQYF.

V and J are TRBV20-1 and TRBJ2-3; TRBD2 aligns across 7 bases. This CDR3 spans 17 amino acids. Trimming removed 6 bases from V and 0 bases from J; junction bases left unmatched: 15. The V gene's germline CDR1 is DFQATT and CDR2 SNEGSKA (reference sequence). This chain's CDR3 is CSAPTPGLRASTDTQYF. CDR3 DNA: TGCAGTGCGCCTACCCCGGGACTACGTGCTAGCACAGATACGCAGTATTTT.

This clonotype was counted between two and nine times. The chain carries TRBV5-6 and TRBJ2-5; 12 nucleotides align to TRBD2. The J segment lost 0 bases and the V segment lost 7 bases, leaving 7 bases of the junction unmatched. The CDR3 sequence is 16 residues long. Germline-derived CDR1 and CDR2 are SGHDT and YYEEEE. The CDR3 DNA is TGTGCCAGCCGGGGACTAGCGGGTACCTACCAAGAGACCCAGTACTTC. Translation gives CASRGLAGTYQETQYF.

This sequence joins TRBV12-3 or TRBV12-4 and TRBJ2-1; D ambiguous. V gave up 4 bases and J gave up 10 bases, with 8 bases separating them. The CDR3 is 11 residues long. In DNA form, the CDR3 reads TGTGCCAGCAGTTCCACGGTAGAGCAGTTCTTC. The encoded protein is CASSSTVEQFF.

The sample holds a few counts of this clonotype. The chain is built from TRBV6-1 and TRBJ1-3, with D uncertain. Germline-derived CDR1 and CDR2 are MNHNS and SASEGT. Between the trimmed V and J ends, which lost 7 bases and 2 bases, there was a span of 9 bases. The CDR3 has 13 amino acids. The CDR3 protein is CASKQLTGNTIYF. The DNA for the CDR3 is TGTGCCAGCAAACAGCTTACTGGAAACACCATATATTTT.

There are a few counts of this clonotype. The chain recombines TRBV3-1 with TRBJ2-2; D is undetermined. The CDR3 is 13 amino acids. V lost 3 bases, J lost 8 bases, and 10 bases lay in between. Germline CDR1 reads LGHDT; CDR2 reads YNNKEL (reference sequence). The CDR3 reads CASSQGTWGELFF. The DNA for the CDR3 is TGTGCCAGCAGCCAGGGAACGTGGGGGGAGCTGTTTTTT.